In this sample, the clone carrying this T cell receptor (beta chain) turned up a few times. These data originate in a study of T-cell reconstitution after alpha-beta-depleted transplantation in children. Library preparation (for TCRbeta) was performed with unique molecular identifiers. TCRdb redid the calling of the PCR reads with MiXCR, one entry per CDR3 protein. Here the sample spans around 200,000 distinct CDR3 sequences, 6% to 7% being singletons. V shed 5 bases, J shed 9 bases, and the junction held 13 bases outside the gene matches. CDR3 length: 15 residues. Germline CDR1 and CDR2: SGHVS and FNYEAQ.

This TCR derives from a human donor who donated a stem cell graft to a child with Wiskott-Aldrich syndrome. This chain joins TRBV7-6 and TRBJ2-3; 8 nucleotides align to TRBD2. This specimen was PBMCs from the stem cell graft donor, taken from the stem cell graft. The CDR3 spells CASSPGTSLKGTQYF. CDR3 nucleotide sequence: TGTGCCAGCAGCCCGGGGACTAGTCTAAAGGGGACGCAGTATTTT.